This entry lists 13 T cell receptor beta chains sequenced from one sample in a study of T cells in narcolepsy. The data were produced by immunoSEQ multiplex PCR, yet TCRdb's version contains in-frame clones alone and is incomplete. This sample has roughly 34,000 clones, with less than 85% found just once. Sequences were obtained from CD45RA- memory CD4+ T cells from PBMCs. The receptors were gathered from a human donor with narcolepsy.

This CDR3 reads CASRRTATNTGELFF. CDR3 nucleotides: TGCGCCAGCAGACGAACAGCGACGAACACCGGGGAGCTGTTTTTT. The chain joins TRBV5-1 to TRBJ2-2; D is undetermined. Germline V gives CDR1 SGHRS, CDR2 YFSETQ. The germline V and J ends were trimmed by 5 bases and 0 bases, with 11 bases remaining between them. The length of the CDR3 is 15 residues.

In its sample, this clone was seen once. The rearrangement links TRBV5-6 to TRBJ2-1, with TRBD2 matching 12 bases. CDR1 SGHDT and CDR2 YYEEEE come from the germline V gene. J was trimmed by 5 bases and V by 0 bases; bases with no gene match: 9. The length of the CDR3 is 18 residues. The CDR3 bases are TGTGCCAGCAGCTTGGGGCTAGCGGGGGGGCGAGTTGACAATGAGCAGTTCTTC. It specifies CASSLGLAGGRVDNEQFF. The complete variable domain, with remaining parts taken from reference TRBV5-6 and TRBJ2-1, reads DAGVTQSPTHLIKTRGQQVTLRCSPKSGHDTVSWYQQALGQGPQFIFQYYEEEERQRGNFPDRFSGHQFPNYSSELNVNALLLGDSALYLCASSLGLAGGRVDNEQFFGPGTRLTVL.

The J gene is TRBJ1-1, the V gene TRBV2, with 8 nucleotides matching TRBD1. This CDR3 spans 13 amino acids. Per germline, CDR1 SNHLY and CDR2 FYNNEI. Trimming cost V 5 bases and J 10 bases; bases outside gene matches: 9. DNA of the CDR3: TGTGCCAGCAGTTATCCGGGACAGGTGGGAGCTTTCTTT. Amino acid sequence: CASSYPGQVGAFF.

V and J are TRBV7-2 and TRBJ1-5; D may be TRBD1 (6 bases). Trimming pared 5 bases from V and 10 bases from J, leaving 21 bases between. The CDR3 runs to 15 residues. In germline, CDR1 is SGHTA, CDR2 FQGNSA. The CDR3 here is CASSLGPTGPNPQHF. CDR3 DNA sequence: TGTGCCAGCAGCCTAGGACCGACAGGACCGAATCCCCAGCATTTT.

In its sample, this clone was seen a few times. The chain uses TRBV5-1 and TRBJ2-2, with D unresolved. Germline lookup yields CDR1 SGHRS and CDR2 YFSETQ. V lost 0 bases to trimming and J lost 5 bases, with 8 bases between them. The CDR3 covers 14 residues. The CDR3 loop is CASSLAQTTGELFF. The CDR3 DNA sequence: TGCGCCAGCAGCTTGGCCCAAACTACCGGGGAGCTGTTTTTT.

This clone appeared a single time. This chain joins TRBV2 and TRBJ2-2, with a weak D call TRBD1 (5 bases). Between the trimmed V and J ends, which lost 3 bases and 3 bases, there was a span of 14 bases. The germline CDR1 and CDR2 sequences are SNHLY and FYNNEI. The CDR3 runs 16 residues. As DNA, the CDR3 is TGTGCCAGCAGTGAGAGACAGTCCAGAGACACCGGGGAGCTGTTTTTT. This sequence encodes CASSERQSRDTGELFF.

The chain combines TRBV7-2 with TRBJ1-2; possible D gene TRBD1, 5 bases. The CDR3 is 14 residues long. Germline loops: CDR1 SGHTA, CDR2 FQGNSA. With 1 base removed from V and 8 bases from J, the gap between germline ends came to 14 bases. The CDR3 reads CASSLVWQGDGYTF. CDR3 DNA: TGTGCCAGCAGCTTAGTGTGGCAGGGAGACGGCTACACCTTC.

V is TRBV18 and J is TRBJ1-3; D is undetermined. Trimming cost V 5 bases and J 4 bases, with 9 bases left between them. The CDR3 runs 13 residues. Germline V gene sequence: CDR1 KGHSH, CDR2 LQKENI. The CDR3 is CASSGQSGNTIYF. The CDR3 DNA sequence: TGTGCCAGCTCAGGGCAGAGCGGAAACACCATATATTTT. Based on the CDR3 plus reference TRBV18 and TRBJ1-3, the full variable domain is NAGVMQNPRHLVRRRGQEARLRCSPMKGHSHVYWYRQLPEEGLKFMVYLQKENIIDESGMPKERFSAEFPKEGPSILRIQQVVRGDSAAYFCASSGQSGNTIYFGEGSWLTVV.

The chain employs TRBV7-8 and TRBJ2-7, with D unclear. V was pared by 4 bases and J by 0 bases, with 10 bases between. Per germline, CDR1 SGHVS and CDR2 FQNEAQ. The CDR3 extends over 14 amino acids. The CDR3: CASSWHDLSYEQYV. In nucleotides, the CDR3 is TGTGCCAGCAGCTGGCACGATCTCTCCTACGAGCAGTACGTC.

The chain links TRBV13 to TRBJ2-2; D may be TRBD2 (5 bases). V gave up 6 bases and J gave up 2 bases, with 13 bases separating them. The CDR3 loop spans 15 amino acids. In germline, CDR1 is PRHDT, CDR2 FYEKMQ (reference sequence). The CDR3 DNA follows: TGTGCCAGCAGAACTTATCGGGGAAACACCGGGGAGCTGTTTTTT. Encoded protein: CASRTYRGNTGELFF.

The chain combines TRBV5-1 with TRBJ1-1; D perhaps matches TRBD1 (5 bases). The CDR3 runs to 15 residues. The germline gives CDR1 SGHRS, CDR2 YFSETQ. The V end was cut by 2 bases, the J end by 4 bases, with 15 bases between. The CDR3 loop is CASSFSQGDGTEAFF. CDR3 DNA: TGCGCCAGCAGCTTCTCTCAGGGAGATGGCACTGAAGCTTTCTTT. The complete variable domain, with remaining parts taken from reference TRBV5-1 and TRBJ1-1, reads KAGVTQTPRYLIKTRGQQVTLSCSPISGHRSVSWYQQTPGQGLQFLFEYFSETQRNKGNFPGRFSGRQFSNSRSEMNVSTLELGDSALYLCASSFSQGDGTEAFFGQGTRLTVV.

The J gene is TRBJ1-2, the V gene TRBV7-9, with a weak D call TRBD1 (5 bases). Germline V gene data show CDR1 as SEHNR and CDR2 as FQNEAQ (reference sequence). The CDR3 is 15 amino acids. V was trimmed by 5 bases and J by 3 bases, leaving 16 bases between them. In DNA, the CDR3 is TGTGCCAGCAGCGGGGGGGTTTCTTGGGACTATGGCTACACCTTC. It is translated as CASSGGVSWDYGYTF.

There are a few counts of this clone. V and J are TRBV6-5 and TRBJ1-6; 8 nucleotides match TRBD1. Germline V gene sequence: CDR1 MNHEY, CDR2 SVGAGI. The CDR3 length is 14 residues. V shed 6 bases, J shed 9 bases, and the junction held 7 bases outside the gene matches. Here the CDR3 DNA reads TGTGCCAGCAGGGGGACAGGCCAAAGTTCACCCCTCCACTTT. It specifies CASRGTGQSSPLHF.